The 30 T cell receptor beta chains presented below share a single source sample, sequenced in a study of CD8+CD57+ T cells in acquired aplastic anemia. Sequenced patients had shown CD8+CD57+ cell expansion by flow cytometry. Genomic DNA provided the template from which TCR beta VDJ and CDR3 profiles were obtained. TCRdb re-called the reads through MiXCR, storing one row per CDR3 protein. The table shows over 150,000 distinct CDR3 sequences, with around half occurring only once. Sequenced input: sorted CD4+, CD8+, or CD8+CD57+ T cells (not recorded which) from PBMCs. These receptors all come from a human donor with aplastic anemia.

The rearrangement links TRBV3-1 to TRBJ2-3; the match to TRBD1 covers 7 bases. Germline assignment: CDR1 LGHDT and CDR2 YNNKEL (reference sequence). CDR3 size: 14 residues. The V and J ends lost 3 bases and 4 bases, in that order; junction bases with no gene match: 4. The DNA for the CDR3 is TGTGCCAGCAGCCAGGTAGGGGGCGCAGATACGCAGTATTTT. Its translation: CASSQVGGADTQYF.

With respect to this clonotype: The junction shows a germline mismatch at one end, possibly a read error. The V and J genes are TRBV5-6 and TRBJ2-1, with 8 bases lining up with TRBD1. Germline lookup yields CDR1 SGHDT and CDR2 YYEEEE. The CDR3 runs to 16 residues. The CDR3 DNA reads as TGTGCCAGCAGCTTGTCGGGACAGGCATACTACAATGGGCAGTTCTTC. Protein: CASSLSGQAYYNGQFF.

Notes on this clonotype: One junction end does not reproduce the germline sequence, and a read error may be involved. V is TRBV2 and J is TRBJ2-6; perhaps TRBD1 as D (5 bases). The CDR3 has 12 amino acids. Germline V lookup: CDR1 SNHLY, CDR2 FYNNEI. The CDR3 nucleotides are TGTGCCAGCAGCGAGTGGACACGCACTGAAGCTTTC. Its protein is CASSEWTRTEAF.

This clonotype showed up just a few times. Just one base apart from a much larger clone, this may be a read error. CDR3 protein: CASSQLSRDSRRNEQFF. CDR3 DNA sequence: TGTGCCAGCAGCCAACTTTCCCGGGACAGTCGAAGGAATGAGCAGTTCTTC. V and J are TRBV14 and TRBJ2-1; 7 bases fit TRBD1. Trimming removed 2 bases from V and 7 bases from J; junction bases left unmatched: 14. CDR1 is SGHDN and CDR2 is FVKESK in the germline V gene. The CDR3 consists of 17 residues.

The chain combines TRBV7-9 with TRBJ1-1, with no clear D. Deletions cut 0 bases from V and 4 bases from J, with 12 bases between. Germline CDR1 reads SEHNR; CDR2 reads FQNEAQ (reference sequence). CDR3 size: 15 residues. CDR3 in DNA: TGTGCCAGCAGCTTAGCGCCCACATTGACCACTGAAGCTTTCTTT. The encoded protein is CASSLAPTLTTEAFF.

This clonotype was recorded many times. This sequence joins TRBV3-1 and TRBJ2-7; 7 bases align to TRBD1. Germline trimming cut 3 bases from V and 6 bases from J; bases unmatched to any gene: 2. CDR3 length equals 12 residues. Looked up from germline, CDR1 is LGHDT and CDR2 is YNNKEL (reference sequence). CDR3 nucleotides: TGTGCCAGCAGCCAGAACAGGGGCGAGCAGTACTTC. It codes for CASSQNRGEQYF.

This chain connects TRBV9 to TRBJ1-5; D gene uncertain. Deletions cut 2 bases from V and 5 bases from J, with 11 bases between. CDR1 is SGDLS and CDR2 is YYNGEE in the germline V gene. The length of the CDR3 is 14 residues. CDR3 protein: CASSVSSGYQPQHF. The CDR3 nucleotides are TGTGCCAGCAGCGTTTCCTCGGGGTATCAGCCCCAGCATTTT.

The sample holds a few counts of this clonotype. The chain links TRBV25-1 to TRBJ2-2, with TRBD2 identical over 8 bases. Germline V gives CDR1 MGHDK, CDR2 SYGVNS. This CDR3 is built from 14 residues. The V and J ends lost 5 bases and 7 bases, in that order; junction bases with no gene match: 6. The CDR3: CASSRGGHVGELFF. The CDR3, as DNA: TGTGCCAGCAGTCGGGGGGGCCATGTCGGGGAGCTGTTTTTT. The full variable domain, completed using reference TRBV25-1 and TRBJ2-2, is EADIYQTPRYLVIGTGKKITLECSQTMGHDKMYWYQQDPGMELHLIHYSYGVNSTEKGDLSSESTVSRIRTEHFPLTLESARPSHTSQYLCASSRGGHVGELFFGEGSRLTVL.

This clonotype came up once. The chain employs TRBV7-6 and TRBJ2-1; no definite D call. Deletions cut 8 bases from V and 1 base from J, with 6 bases between. CDR1 is SGHVS and CDR2 is FNYEAQ in the germline V gene. This CDR3 has 12 residues. CDR3 coding DNA: TGTGCCAGCGGGGAATCCTACAATGAGCAGTTCTTC. Its protein is CASGESYNEQFF.

In the case of this clonotype: At one end the junction does not follow the germline gene, possibly because of a read error. The chain carries TRBV7-3 and TRBJ2-5; the D gene could be TRBD1 or TRBD2 (7 bases each). The CDR3 is 15 amino acids. Germline V gives CDR1 SGHTA, CDR2 FQGTGA. The CDR3, as DNA: TGTGCCAGCAGCCTAACGACAGGGAGGGGAGAGACCCAGTACTTC. It yields the protein CASSLTTGRGETQYF.

CDR3 residues: CASSLRRGSSYNEQFF. In DNA, the CDR3 is TGTGCCAGCAGCCTAAGGAGGGGGTCCTCTTACAATGAGCAGTTCTTC. The chain links TRBV12-3 or TRBV12-4 to TRBJ2-1; either TRBD1 or TRBD2 may fit D (6 bases each). CDR3 length equals 16 residues. V was shortened by 6 bases and J by 4 bases, with 19 bases between the two germline ends.

The rearrangement joins TRBV11-2 to TRBJ2-3, with 12 nucleotides matching TRBD2. The CDR3 has 16 residues. After removal of 2 bases from V and 5 bases from J, the junction contained 5 bases not matched to a gene. CDR1 SGHAT and CDR2 FQNNGV come from the germline V gene. The CDR3 sequence is CASSLLAGGQRDTQYF. For the CDR3, the DNA is TGTGCCAGCAGCTTACTAGCGGGGGGGCAGAGAGATACGCAGTATTTT. Drawing the rest from reference TRBV11-2 and TRBJ2-3, the complete variable domain is EAGVAQSPRYKIIEKRQSVAFWCNPISGHATLYWYQQILGQGPKLLIQFQNNGVVDDSQLPKDRFSAERLKGVDSTLKIQPAKLEDSAVYLCASSLLAGGQRDTQYFGPGTRLTVL.

This clonotype occurred many times. The gene calls are TRBV10-3 and TRBJ1-2; D is uncertain. CDR1 is ENHRY, CDR2 SYGVKD, per germline. Trimming took 10 bases from V and 2 from J, leaving 8 bases between them. The CDR3 consists of 11 residues. CDR3 nucleotides: TGTGCCACCTCTTCGAACTATGGCTACACCTTC. Translated: CATSSNYGYTF.

The chain carries TRBV7-3 and TRBJ2-7; 7 nucleotides line up with TRBD2. Looked up from germline, CDR1 is SGHTA and CDR2 is FQGTGA. The junction had 10 bases not matched to a gene; V was cut back by 5 bases and J by 3 bases. The CDR3 is 15 residues long. The DNA of the CDR3 is TGTGCCAGCAGCCTCTCACACCCGGGGGGCTACGAGCAGTACTTC. This gives the protein CASSLSHPGGYEQYF.

The chain carries TRBV2 and TRBJ2-3; D call uncertain. This CDR3 region has 13 residues. V shed 4 bases and J shed 2 bases, with 7 bases lying between them. Looked up from germline, CDR1 is SNHLY and CDR2 is FYNNEI. The CDR3 sequence: CASSARTTDTQYF. The CDR3, as DNA: TGTGCCAGCAGTGCAAGGACCACAGATACGCAGTATTTT.

The rearrangement uses TRBV29-1 and TRBJ2-7, with 10 bases that match TRBD1. Trimming took 8 bases from V and 6 from J; bases not matched to a gene: 7. Looked up from germline, CDR1 is SQVTM and CDR2 is ANQGSEA. The CDR3 extends over 12 amino acids. The CDR3 bases are TGCAGCTCAGACAGGGGGCCACCCGAGCAGTACTTC. Translated: CSSDRGPPEQYF.

This clonotype has just a few counts. CDR3 coding DNA: TGCAGTGCTAGCACAGGACAGGGGACTTCACCCCTCCACTTT. The encoded protein is CSASTGQGTSPLHF. V is TRBV20-1 and J is TRBJ1-6; TRBD1 matches 9 bases. Germline values: CDR1 DFQATT, CDR2 SNEGSKA (reference sequence). The CDR3 spans 14 residues. V shed 3 bases, J shed 9 bases, and the junction held 6 bases outside the gene matches.

This chain connects TRBV24-1 to TRBJ1-5, with TRBD1 identical over 7 bases. This CDR3 contains 13 residues. V lost 7 bases to trimming and J lost 5 bases; unmatched junction nucleotides: 4. The germline V gene has CDR1 KGHDR and CDR2 SFDVKD. CDR3 loop: CATRGQFHQPQHF. The CDR3 nucleotides are TGTGCCACCAGGGGACAGTTCCATCAGCCCCAGCATTTT.

This clonotype showed up just a few times. This sequence joins TRBV19 and TRBJ2-7; 7 bases line up with TRBD1. The CDR3 is 14 amino acids. V shed 7 bases and J 0 bases; nucleotides not matched to a gene: 6. The germline CDR1 and CDR2 sequences are LNHDA and SQIVND (reference sequence). For the CDR3, the DNA is TGTGCCAGTACCGACAGGGCTTCCTCCTACGAGCAGTACTTC. Protein: CASTDRASSYEQYF. Together with reference TRBV19 and TRBJ2-7, the CDR3 gives the full variable domain: DGGITQSPKYLFRKEGQNVTLSCEQNLNHDAMYWYRQDPGQGLRLIYYSQIVNDFQKGDIAEGYSVSREKKESFPLTVTSAQKNPTAFYLCASTDRASSYEQYFGPGTRLTVT.

To note about this clonotype: This could be a read error, since a much larger clone is one nucleotide away. The chain uses TRBV7-2 and TRBJ2-2, with D uncertain. Trimming pared 6 bases from V and 5 bases from J, leaving 7 bases between. This CDR3 spans 12 amino acids. Germline V gives CDR1 SGHTA, CDR2 FQGNSA. The CDR3 loop is CASSYSTGELFF. In nucleotides, the CDR3 is TGTGCCAGCAGTTACTCGACCGGGGAGCTGTTTTTT.

This clonotype has a count of ten or more. The chain recombines TRBV20-1 with TRBJ2-3; 7 bases align to TRBD2. The CDR3 sequence is 15 residues long. Trimming cost V 0 bases and J 4 bases; bases outside gene matches: 7. Germline V gene sequence: CDR1 DFQATT, CDR2 SNEGSKA (reference sequence). CDR3 coding DNA: TGCAGTGCTAGAGATGGTGCTAGCGGCGCAGATACGCAGTATTTT. Its translation: CSARDGASGADTQYF.

V and J are TRBV6-5 and TRBJ1-1; no reliable D call. Germline V gene data show CDR1 as MNHEY and CDR2 as SVGAGI. The V end was cut by 3 bases, the J end by 6 bases, with 8 bases between. This CDR3 comprises 12 residues. The CDR3 DNA follows: TGTGCCAGCAGTTATCTAGGGCCTGAAGCTTTCTTT. This translates into CASSYLGPEAFF.

To note about this clonotype: Since a much larger clone is just one base distant, this may be a read error. This sequence joins TRBV4-3 and TRBJ1-3; D not certain. There are 16 residues in the CDR3. Germline-derived CDR1 and CDR2 are LGHNA and YSLEER. The V and J ends lost 1 base and 4 bases respectively, with 14 bases between them. DNA for the CDR3: TGCGCCAGCAGCCAAGGAGAGGTGGCAGGAGGAAACACCATATATTTT. This gives the protein CASSQGEVAGGNTIYF.

The chain carries TRBV7-9 and TRBJ2-7; D is uncertain. Germline V gene data show CDR1 as SEHNR and CDR2 as FQNEAQ (reference sequence). Trimming shortened V by 8 bases and J by 6 bases, and 14 bases separated the two germline ends. The CDR3 extends over 12 amino acids. Written as DNA, the CDR3 is TGTGCCAGCGGACCGTCCGGACCCGAGCAGTACTTC. Its translation is CASGPSGPEQYF.

In its sample, this clonotype was seen many times. The chain has TRBV12-3 or TRBV12-4 and TRBJ1-1; no clear D. Trimming cost V 10 bases and J 4 bases, with 22 bases left between them. This CDR3 region has 15 residues. The chain's CDR3 is CATALRGSLITEAFF. CDR3 in DNA: TGTGCCACCGCCCTCCGAGGGAGTCTTATCACTGAAGCTTTCTTT.

The chain joins TRBV19 to TRBJ2-5; D gene uncertain. Looked up from germline, CDR1 is LNHDA and CDR2 is SQIVND (reference sequence). Trimming took off 4 bases at V and 5 bases at J, with 11 bases between the two ends. The CDR3 contains 13 residues. The CDR3 loop is CASSTVKQETQYF. For the CDR3, the DNA is TGTGCCAGTAGTACGGTGAAGCAGGAGACCCAGTACTTC.

This rearrangement joins TRBV29-1 to TRBJ1-4; 8 bases match TRBD1. CDR1 is SQVTM and CDR2 is ANQGSEA in the germline V gene. The V gene end was trimmed by 2 bases and the J gene end by 6 bases; junction bases not matched to a gene: 5. The CDR3 contains 14 residues. Written as DNA, the CDR3 is TGCAGCGTTGAAAGGCAGGGGGCTTATGAAAAACTGTTTTTT. Its protein is CSVERQGAYEKLFF.

The V gene is TRBV15, the J gene TRBJ1-5; no definite D call. Germline V gene data show CDR1 as LNHNV and CDR2 as YYDKDF (reference sequence). Trimming took 6 bases from V and 5 from J, leaving 20 bases between them. The CDR3 is made up of 16 amino acids. CDR3 sequence (DNA): TGTGCCACCAGTCCGGAGGGAGGGCGAGGCTATCAGCCCCAGCATTTT. Translated: CATSPEGGRGYQPQHF.

There are many counts of this clonotype. J is TRBJ1-3 and V is TRBV20-1; D remains unclear. CDR1 is DFQATT and CDR2 is SNEGSKA in the germline V gene (reference sequence). The CDR3 spans 13 residues. The germline V and J ends were trimmed by 0 bases and 4 bases, with 7 bases remaining between them. CDR3 residues: CSAREGSGNTIYF. CDR3 nucleotides: TGCAGTGCTAGAGAGGGTTCGGGAAACACCATATATTTT.

This clonotype occurred many times. V usage is TRBV13 and J usage is TRBJ1-4; D perhaps matches TRBD1 (6 bases). Germline CDR1 PRHDT, CDR2 FYEKMQ (reference sequence). V was trimmed by 4 bases and J by 10 bases, leaving 19 bases between them. The CDR3 loop spans 15 amino acids. As DNA, the CDR3 is TGTGCCAGCAGCTCCGGGACAACCGACGGGGGAAAACTGTTTTTT. Amino acid sequence: CASSSGTTDGGKLFF.